The 9 T cell receptor beta chains listed next were all sequenced from one sample in a study of T cell responses to AZD1222 COVID-19 vaccine. TCRdb keeps only in-frame clones here, not all; method: immunoSEQ multiplex PCR. This table lists about 140,000 clones. Sequenced input: peripheral blood. The receptors shown here come from an adult in good health.

This chain uses TRBV10-3 with TRBJ2-7, with TRBD1 as a possible D gene (6 bases). Germline V gene lookup returns CDR1 ENHRY and CDR2 SYGVKD. The V end lost 5 bases, the J end lost 3 bases, and 14 bases lay between the germline ends. The CDR3 totals 14 residues. CDR3 sequence (DNA): TGTGCCATCAGTACAGGGTTATCGAACTACGAGCAGTACTTC. Protein product: CAISTGLSNYEQYF.

The V call is TRBV19, the J call TRBJ1-2, with D hard to call. CDR3 length equals 14 residues. Trimming took 5 bases from V and 5 from J, leaving 15 bases between them. Germline V gives CDR1 LNHDA, CDR2 SQIVND (reference sequence). The CDR3 DNA is TGTGCCAGTAGTGATAGCGGGTTTCGGTATGGCTACACCTTC. Its protein product is CASSDSGFRYGYTF.

The V gene is TRBV5-4, the J gene TRBJ2-1, with TRBD2 identical over 8 bases. Trimming at V came to 2 bases and at J to 1 base, leaving 2 bases not matched to a gene. Germline CDR1 reads SGHNT; CDR2 reads YYREEE (reference sequence). The CDR3 contains 15 residues. CDR3 protein: CASSFSGGSYNEQFF. CDR3 DNA: TGTGCCAGCAGCTTCAGCGGGGGTTCCTACAATGAGCAGTTCTTC.

The rearrangement links TRBV14 to TRBJ2-7; 8 nucleotides line up with TRBD2. CDR1 and CDR2 from the germline V gene are SGHDN and FVKESK. CDR3 length: 15 residues. V lost 1 base, J lost 3 bases, and 5 bases stayed unmatched. CDR3 region: CASSQVGAGVYEQYF. The CDR3, as DNA: TGTGCCAGCAGCCAAGTGGGAGCGGGGGTCTACGAGCAGTACTTC.

The J gene is TRBJ2-1, the V gene TRBV5-1; 8 bases agree with TRBD2. The CDR3 totals 15 residues. After removal of 6 bases from V and 6 bases from J, the junction contained 11 bases not matched to a gene. Germline loops: CDR1 SGHRS, CDR2 YFSETQ. The CDR3 bases are TGCGCCAGCACCTACGGGGGGGCTCGCGTCAATGAGCAGTTCTTC. It translates to CASTYGGARVNEQFF.

The genes are TRBV19 and TRBJ2-7; TRBD2 agrees at 10 bases. V was clipped by 10 bases and J by 5 bases; unmatched bases: 8. The CDR3 is made up of 13 amino acids. CDR1 and CDR2 (germline): LNHDA, SQIVND (reference sequence). The CDR3 loop is CATKAGGPHEQYF. The CDR3 nucleotides read TGTGCCACAAAAGCGGGGGGGCCCCACGAGCAGTACTTC.

The gene calls are TRBV9 and TRBJ2-1; D not certain. V dropped 1 base and J dropped 1 base, with 9 bases sitting between them. CDR1 and CDR2 (germline): SGDLS, YYNGEE. The CDR3 extends over 15 amino acids. The CDR3 loop is CASSVRPESYNEQFF. The CDR3 coding sequence is TGTGCCAGCAGCGTACGGCCAGAATCCTACAATGAGCAGTTCTTC. Together with reference TRBV9 and TRBJ2-1, the CDR3 gives the full variable domain: DSGVTQTPKHLITATGQRVTLRCSPRSGDLSVYWYQQSLDQGLQFLIQYYNGEERAKGNILERFSAQQFPDLHSELNLSSLELGDSALYFCASSVRPESYNEQFFGPGTRLTVL.

The V call is TRBV29-1, the J call TRBJ1-2; TRBD1 is a possible D gene (5 bases). Germline-derived CDR1 and CDR2 are SQVTM and ANQGSEA. Trimming removed 1 base at V and 3 bases at J, with 12 bases between. The CDR3 is made up of 14 amino acids. The DNA of the CDR3 is TGCAGCGTTGAAGGTGGCGGGGACGACTATGGCTACACCTTC. This gives the protein CSVEGGGDDYGYTF.

The V and J genes are TRBV7-2 and TRBJ1-1, with D unresolved. The germline CDR1 and CDR2 sequences are SGHTA and FQGNSA. The CDR3 loop spans 17 amino acids. V lost 1 base and J lost 9, with 24 bases in between. CDR3 sequence: CASSLVVDHSSRGKAFF. The CDR3 coding sequence is TGTGCCAGCAGCTTAGTTGTGGACCATTCTAGCCGCGGAAAAGCTTTCTTT.